This T cell receptor beta chain was captured by sequencing in a study of blood T cells in healthy people across ages. Each donor supplied approximately 10 milliliters of peripheral blood. Of note for this clonotype: No antigen is known for it.

This CDR3 has 14 amino acids. V was trimmed by 1 base and J by 2 bases, leaving 5 bases between them. General study points: Investigators viewed diversity estimates from one million T cells as underestimates, the study reported. Comparison with aged donors showed that long-lived donors had more naive CD4+ cells and higher diversity.

Then a second PCR, running roughly 7 to 11 cycles, was carried out with a sample-barcoded 5' primer and a J-beta primer mix. TCRdb ran MiXCR on the 5' RACE reads and lists one entry per CDR3 protein. The sample has some 780,000 distinct CDR3 sequences; around three fifths are singletons. The clonotype originates from a man aged 35-49 years in good health. Material: blood. The chain carries TRBV12-3 or TRBV12-4 and TRBJ1-4; no reliable D call. The CDR3: CASSLDVTNEKLFF. The CDR3 DNA is TGTGCCAGCAGTTTAGACGTGACTAATGAAAAACTGTTTTTT.